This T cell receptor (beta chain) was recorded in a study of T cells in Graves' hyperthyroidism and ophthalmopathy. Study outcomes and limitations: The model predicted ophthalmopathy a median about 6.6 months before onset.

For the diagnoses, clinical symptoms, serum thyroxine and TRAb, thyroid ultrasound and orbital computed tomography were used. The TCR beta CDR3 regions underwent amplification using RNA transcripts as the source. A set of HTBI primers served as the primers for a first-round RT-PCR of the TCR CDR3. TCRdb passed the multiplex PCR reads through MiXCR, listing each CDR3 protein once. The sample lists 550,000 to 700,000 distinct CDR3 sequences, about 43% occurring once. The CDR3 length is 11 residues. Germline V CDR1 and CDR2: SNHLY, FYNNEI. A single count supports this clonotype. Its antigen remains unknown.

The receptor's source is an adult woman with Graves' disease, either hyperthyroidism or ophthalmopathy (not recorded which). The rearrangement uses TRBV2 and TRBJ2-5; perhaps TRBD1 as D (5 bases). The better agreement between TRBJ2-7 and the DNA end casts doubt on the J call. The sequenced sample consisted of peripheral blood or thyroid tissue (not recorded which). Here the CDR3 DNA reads TGTGCCAGCGCCAGGGTCTACGAGCAGTACTTC. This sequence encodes CASARVYEQYF.